This TCR beta chain was profiled in a study of T cells in Graves' hyperthyroidism and ophthalmopathy (dated by TCRdb to between 2017 and 2020). Turning to the overall study: Peripheral blood was collected at initial diagnosis, before any treatment. In addition, the study compared T-cell repertoires in thyroid tissue and in blood from roughly 6 Graves' hyperthyroidism patients. A discovery cohort of around 98 patients, approximately 45 with Graves' ophthalmopathy and approximately 57 with stable Graves' hyperthyroidism, was used to find distinguishing TCR V-J signatures. Following sampling, methimazole starting at 30 mg daily was given to hyperthyroidism patients, and high-dose intravenous methylprednisolone was given to ophthalmopathy patients. An independent validation cohort of under 20 hyperthyroidism patients and 17 patients who later progressed to ophthalmopathy tested prospective prediction of ophthalmopathy. The paper reports TCR Vbeta CDR3 sequencing of 130 to 150 peripheral blood samples: 43 ophthalmopathy, over 70 hyperthyroidism and around 17 progressor patients. The approximately 97 discovery patients were randomly divided into training and test sets at a 7:3 ratio. Overall results and qualifications from the work: Most expanded thyroid clonotypes (frequency above 0.001) were also detected in blood, suggesting blood repertoires may reflect thyroid immune responses. In validation, progression to ophthalmopathy was predicted by the model with 70% to 71% sensitivity and 72% to 85% specificity, a median of approximately 6.5 months before onset. Sample size was not statistically predetermined, and blinding of investigators to group allocation was not performed. A model built on a 13 V-J signature distinguished ophthalmopathy from stable hyperthyroidism, reaching over 85% sensitivity and 81% to 83% specificity in cross-validation and 80%/75% in testing.

Moderately to severely active disease, a Clinical Activity Score of at least 3, a NOSPECS grade of at least 4, and a duration under 3 months were present in ophthalmopathy patients. The study excluded patients with uncontrolled infections, other autoimmune diseases, pregnancy or lactation. Diagnoses were based on clinical symptoms, serum thyroxine and TRAb, thyroid ultrasound and orbital computed tomography. PBMCs were separated from 7.5 to 10 ml of fresh peripheral blood using Ficoll-Paque density gradient centrifugation. Total RNA was extracted with Trizol reagent, and quality was checked on an Agilent 2100 Bioanalyzer. This clonotype has a handful of counts. Its antigen remains unidentified. The record has no base qualities; no much larger clone is one base away. The TCR beta CDR3 regions were amplified from RNA transcripts. A first-round RT-PCR of the TCR CDR3 used the HTBI primer set with the Qiagen OneStep RT-PCR kit. Libraries were constructed in a second round of multiplex PCR, after which size selection and purification were carried out. Paired-end sequencing of the libraries was performed with 100 bp reads on an Illumina HiSeq2000. Under the source paper's analysis protocol: SOAPnuke was used to process the raw data, with reads discarded if the reads contained adapters or uncalled bases, had a mean Phred below 15, or lacked an exact constant-primer or identifier match. COPE v1.2.5 was used to merge the high-quality paired reads, and each unique nucleotide sequence was defined as a clonotype. MiTCR v1.1 was used to align the clonotypes against IMGT TRBV, TRBD and TRBJ reference segments. Analysis was restricted to V-J combinations with a frequency above 0.0001, which covered about 99% of repertoires. A TCS score was defined as the ratio between F50 (clonal expansion) and ExV (chaos), using BLOSUM62-based TCRdist between CDR3 peptides within each V-J. Welch's t-statistics and random forest reduced some 510 V-J features to around 14, which were used in a naive Bayes classifier (R e1071). Through fastp at Q25 and MiXCR, TCRdb rebuilt clones from the public reads, retaining in-frame beta chains. Rows are combined by CDR3 protein, so each entry shows the most common genes and DNA. The V and J calls and clone size come from TCRdb's table, not from the authors' own analysis. The sample table records more than 500,000 distinct CDR3 sequences; 15% to 20% of these occur just once. The top ten clones comprise about 29% of the sample.

The receptor's source is a young woman with Graves' ophthalmopathy. Sequencing used blood.

The DNA sequence is given as TGTGCCAGCAGTTTCAGTAAAGCCTACGAGCAGTACTTC. Protein translation: CASSFSKAYEQYF. The V and J genes are TRBV27 and TRBJ2-7; the D segment cannot be called with confidence. Taken from cysteine to phenylalanine, the CDR3 has 13 residues. Here the CDR3 DNA is all that survives: 39 bases in frame from base 1. CDR1 and CDR2 (MNHEY, SMNVEV) derive from the germline V gene (reference sequence). V lost 3 bases and J lost 2 bases; the stretch between them is 8 bases long.